This TCR beta chain was documented in a study of blood T cells in healthy people across ages. General study points: The unknown donor CMV status may have confounded expanded clonotype changes. One million T cells yielded diversity estimates that were considered underestimates.

A J-beta primer mix and a sample-barcoded 5' primer were used in a second PCR of about 6 to 12 cycles. The yield of each sample was at least 3 million CDR3-containing paired-end reads. Via MiXCR, TCRdb re-called the 5' RACE reads, giving one row per CDR3 protein. The repertoire holds roughly 1,800,000 distinct CDR3 sequences, 49% seen once, with around 2.1% in the top ten. In regard to this clonotype: What it binds is not known. One end of the junction does not line up with germline, which may come from a read error.

Total RNA, at least 6 micrograms per sample, came from PBMCs. The source is a woman in her thirties or forties in good health. The source material was blood.

The CDR3 DNA reads as TGTGCCAGCAGCTCACGACTAGCGGCATCCTACAGTGAGCAGTTCTTC. Amino acid sequence: CASSSRLAASYSEQFF. The rearrangement links TRBV11-2 to TRBJ2-1; 9 bases are shared with TRBD2. The germline V gene encodes CDR1 SGHAT and CDR2 FQNNGV. The CDR3 contains 16 residues.